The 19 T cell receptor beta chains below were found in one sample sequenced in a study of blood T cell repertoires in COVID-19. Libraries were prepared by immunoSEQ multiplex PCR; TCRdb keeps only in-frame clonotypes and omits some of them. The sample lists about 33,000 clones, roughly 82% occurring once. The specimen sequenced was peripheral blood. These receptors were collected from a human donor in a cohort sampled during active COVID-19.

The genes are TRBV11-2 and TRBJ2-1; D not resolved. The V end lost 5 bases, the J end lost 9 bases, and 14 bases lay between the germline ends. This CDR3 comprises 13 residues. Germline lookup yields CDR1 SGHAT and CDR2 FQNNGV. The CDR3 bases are TGTGCCAGCAGCCCGACTTACTCGGGTGAGCAGTTCTTC. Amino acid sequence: CASSPTYSGEQFF.

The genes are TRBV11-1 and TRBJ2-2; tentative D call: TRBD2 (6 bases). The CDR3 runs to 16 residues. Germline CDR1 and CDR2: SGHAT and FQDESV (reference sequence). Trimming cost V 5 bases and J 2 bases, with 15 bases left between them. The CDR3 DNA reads TGTGCCAGCAGCCACTGGCGGGGCCCTAACACCGGGGAGCTGTTTTTT. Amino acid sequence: CASSHWRGPNTGELFF. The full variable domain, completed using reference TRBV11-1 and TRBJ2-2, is EAEVAQSPRYKITEKSQAVAFWCDPISGHATLYWYRQILGQGPELLVQFQDESVVDDSQLPKDRFSAERLKGVDSTLKIQPAELGDSAMYLCASSHWRGPNTGELFFGEGSRLTVL.

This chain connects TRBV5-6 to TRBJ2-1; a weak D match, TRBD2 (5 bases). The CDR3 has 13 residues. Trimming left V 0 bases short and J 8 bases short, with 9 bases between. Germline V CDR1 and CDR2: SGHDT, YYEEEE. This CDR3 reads CASSLVEADEQFF. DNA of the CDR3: TGTGCCAGCAGCTTGGTGGAGGCTGATGAGCAGTTCTTC.

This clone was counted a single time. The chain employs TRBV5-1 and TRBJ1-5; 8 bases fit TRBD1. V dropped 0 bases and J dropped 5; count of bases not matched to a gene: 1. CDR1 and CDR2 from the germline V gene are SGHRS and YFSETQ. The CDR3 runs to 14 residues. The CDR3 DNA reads TGCGCCAGCAGCTTGGCGGGACAGGATCAGCCCCAGCATTTT. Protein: CASSLAGQDQPQHF.

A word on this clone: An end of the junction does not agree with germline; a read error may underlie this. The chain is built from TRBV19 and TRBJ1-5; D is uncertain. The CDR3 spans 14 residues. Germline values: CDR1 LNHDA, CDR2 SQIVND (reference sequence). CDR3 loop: CASSLTSTISPGNF. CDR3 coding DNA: TGTGCCAGTAGCCTAACATCTACCATCAGCCCCGGGAATTTT.

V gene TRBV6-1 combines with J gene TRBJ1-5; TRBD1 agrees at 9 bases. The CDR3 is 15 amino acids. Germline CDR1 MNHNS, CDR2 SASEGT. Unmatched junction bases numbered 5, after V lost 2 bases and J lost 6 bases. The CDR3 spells CASSELGQGPQPQHF. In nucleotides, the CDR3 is TGTGCCAGCAGTGAACTGGGACAGGGCCCTCAGCCCCAGCATTTT.

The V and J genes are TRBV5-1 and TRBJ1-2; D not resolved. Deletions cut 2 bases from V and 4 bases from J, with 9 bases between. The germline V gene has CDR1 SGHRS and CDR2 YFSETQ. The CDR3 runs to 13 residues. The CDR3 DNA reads TGCGCCAGCAGCTTTACTACGGCCTATGGCTACACCTTC. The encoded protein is CASSFTTAYGYTF.

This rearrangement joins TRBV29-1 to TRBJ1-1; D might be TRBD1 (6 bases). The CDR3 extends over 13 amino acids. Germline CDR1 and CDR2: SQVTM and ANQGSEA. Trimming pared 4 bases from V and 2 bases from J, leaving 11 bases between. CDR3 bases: TGCAGCGTTGTGGGACACCTAAACACTGAAGCTTTCTTT. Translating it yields CSVVGHLNTEAFF.

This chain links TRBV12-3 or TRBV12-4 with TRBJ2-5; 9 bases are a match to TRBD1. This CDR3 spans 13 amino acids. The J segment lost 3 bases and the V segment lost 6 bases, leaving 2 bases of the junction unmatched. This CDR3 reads CASRRQGEETQYF. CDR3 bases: TGTGCCAGCAGAAGACAGGGGGAAGAGACCCAGTACTTC.

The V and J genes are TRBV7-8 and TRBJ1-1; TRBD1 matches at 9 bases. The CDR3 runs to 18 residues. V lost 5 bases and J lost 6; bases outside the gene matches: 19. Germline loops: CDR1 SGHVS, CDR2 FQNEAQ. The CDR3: CASSPTSGRQGGHAEAFF. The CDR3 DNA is TGTGCCAGCAGCCCTACCTCGGGGAGACAGGGGGGCCACGCTGAAGCTTTCTTT. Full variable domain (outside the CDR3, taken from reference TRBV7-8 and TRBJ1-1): GAGVSQSPRYKVAKRGQDVALRCDPISGHVSLFWYQQALGQGPEFLTYFQNEAQLDKSGLPSDRFFAERPEGSVSTLKIQRTQQEDSAVYLCASSPTSGRQGGHAEAFFGQGTRLTVV.

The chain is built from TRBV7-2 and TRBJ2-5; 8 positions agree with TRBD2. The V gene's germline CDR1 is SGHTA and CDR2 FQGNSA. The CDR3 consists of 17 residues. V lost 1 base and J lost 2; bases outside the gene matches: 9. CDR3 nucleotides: TGTGCCAGCAGCTTAGGTCTATCGGCGGGGGGACAAGAGACCCAGTACTTC. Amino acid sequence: CASSLGLSAGGQETQYF.

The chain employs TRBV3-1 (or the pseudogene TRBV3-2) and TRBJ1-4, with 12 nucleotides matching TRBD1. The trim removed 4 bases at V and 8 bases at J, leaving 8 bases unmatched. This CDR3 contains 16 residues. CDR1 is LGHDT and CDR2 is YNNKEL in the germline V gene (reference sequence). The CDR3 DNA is TGTGCCAGCAGCCTTGAGGGACAGGGGGCAGACGAAAAACTGTTTTTT. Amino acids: CASSLEGQGADEKLFF.

The CDR3 spells CASSSTGSEGYTF. CDR3 bases: TGTGCCAGCTCCTCGACAGGGTCGGAAGGCTACACCTTC. The chain carries TRBV18 and TRBJ1-2; TRBD1 aligns across 7 bases. Germline CDR1 reads KGHSH; CDR2 reads LQKENI. The CDR3 spans 13 residues. The V gene end was trimmed by 6 bases and the J gene end by 8 bases; junction bases not matched to a gene: 9.

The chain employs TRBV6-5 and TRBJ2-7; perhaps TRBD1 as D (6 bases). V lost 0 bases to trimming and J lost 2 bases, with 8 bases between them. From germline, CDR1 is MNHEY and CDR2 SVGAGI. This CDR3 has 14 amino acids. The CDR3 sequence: CASSYSRTAYEQYF. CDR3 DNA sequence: TGTGCCAGCAGTTACTCCAGGACAGCCTACGAGCAGTACTTC.

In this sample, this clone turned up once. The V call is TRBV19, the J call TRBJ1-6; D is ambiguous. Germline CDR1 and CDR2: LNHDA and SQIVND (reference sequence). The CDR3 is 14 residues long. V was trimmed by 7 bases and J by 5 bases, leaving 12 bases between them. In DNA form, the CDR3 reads TGTGCCAGTAATTTGGTGCGAAATAATTCACCCCTCCACTTT. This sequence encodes CASNLVRNNSPLHF.

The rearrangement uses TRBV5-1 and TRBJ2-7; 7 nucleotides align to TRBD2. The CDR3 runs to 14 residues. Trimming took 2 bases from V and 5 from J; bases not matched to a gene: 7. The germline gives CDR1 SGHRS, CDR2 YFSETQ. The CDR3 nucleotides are TGCGCCAGCAGCTTCTCCGGGGGGTTTCACGAGCAGTACTTC. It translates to CASSFSGGFHEQYF.

CDR3 nucleotides: TGTGCCAGCAGTCCACTAATGACTACCAGCCACGTCAATGAGCAGTTCTTC. Encoded protein: CASSPLMTTSHVNEQFF. The chain has TRBV6-6 and TRBJ2-1; D is possibly TRBD2 (5 bases). The germline V and J ends were trimmed by 5 bases and 6 bases, with 23 bases remaining between them. Germline CDR1 is MNHNY and CDR2 is SVGAGI (reference sequence). This CDR3 contains 17 residues.

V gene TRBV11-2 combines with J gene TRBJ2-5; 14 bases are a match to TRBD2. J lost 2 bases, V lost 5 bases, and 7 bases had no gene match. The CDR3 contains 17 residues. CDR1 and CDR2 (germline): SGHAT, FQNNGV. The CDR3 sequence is CASSQGLAGGGQETQYF. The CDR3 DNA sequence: TGTGCCAGCAGCCAAGGACTAGCGGGGGGCGGACAAGAGACCCAGTACTTC.

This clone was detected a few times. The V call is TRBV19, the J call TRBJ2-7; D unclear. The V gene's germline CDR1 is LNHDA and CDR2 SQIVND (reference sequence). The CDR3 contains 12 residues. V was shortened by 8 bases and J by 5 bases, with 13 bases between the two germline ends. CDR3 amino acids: CASSSDWDEQYF. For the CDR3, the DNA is TGTGCCAGTTCAAGCGACTGGGACGAGCAGTACTTC.